The TCR beta chain described here comes from a study of T cells in Graves' hyperthyroidism and ophthalmopathy. There are 14 residues in the CDR3. Per the germline V gene, CDR1 is DFQATT and CDR2 is SNEGSKA (reference sequence). V lost 4 bases, J lost 0 bases, and 4 bases stayed unmatched. A word on this clonotype: This may stem from a read error, because a much larger clone lies one nucleotide away.

TCR beta CDR3 sequences were amplified from RNA transcripts. With the HTBI primer set, the TCR CDR3 went through a first round of RT-PCR. TCRdb used MiXCR to reprocess the multiplex PCR reads, holding one entry per CDR3 protein. The sample lists around 600,000 distinct CDR3 sequences; approximately 15% were seen once. The TCR was taken from a woman aged 18-29 years with Graves' ophthalmopathy. This chain joins TRBV20-1 and TRBJ2-3, with TRBD2 matching over 7 bases. Sequencing used blood. The CDR3 loop reads CSATSGNSTDTQYF. In DNA, the CDR3 is TGCAGTGCTACCAGCGGGAATAGCACAGATACGCAGTATTTT.